This T cell receptor beta chain was recorded in a study of beta chain features in type 1 diabetes. This clone was detected a few times. As every portion of the isolated RNA was reverse transcribed, the sequencing read expressed TCRB transcripts. It was found that naive, central memory and regulatory T cell samples averaged around 3.5 million reads. Only in-frame clones appear in the TCRdb table, and some are missing; sequencing was by immunoSEQ multiplex PCR. The data contain 970,000 or so clones, roughly 15% of them singletons. Trimming cost V 5 bases and J 2 bases, with 18 bases left between them. Germline V gene data show CDR1 as LGHNA and CDR2 as YNFKEQ. This CDR3 is built from 16 residues.

The sequencing sample was made of naive CD4+ T cells from blood. The chain uses TRBV4-2 and TRBJ2-5, with no clear D. This TCR was recovered from a woman in her late teens or twenties in good health. The CDR3 bases are TGTGCCAGCAGCTCCGGGCGTTATGAGGTTCAAGAGACCCAGTACTTC. Its translation is CASSSGRYEVQETQYF.